Below, 10 T cell receptor beta chains from the same sample are listed, as sequenced in a study of OX40 agonist ivuxolimab in advanced cancers. The method was immunoSEQ multiplex PCR; TCRdb's version includes in-frame clones alone and lacks a portion of them. The sample records some 39,000 clones, 85% to 90% being singletons. This sample comprised CD4+ or CD8+ T cells sorted from blood, obtained in a trial of the OX40 agonist ivuxolimab. The receptors stem from an adult with an advanced solid tumor such as melanoma, head and neck, liver or kidney cancer.

The V call is TRBV7-2, the J call TRBJ2-7; 7 nucleotides line up with TRBD1. The CDR3 runs to 15 residues. V trimming: 2 bases; J trimming: 6 bases; junction bases outside the gene matches: 10. From germline, CDR1 is SGHTA and CDR2 FQGNSA. CDR3 residues: CASSLFGQVLGEQYF. The CDR3 nucleotides are TGTGCCAGCAGCTTATTTGGACAGGTCCTCGGCGAGCAGTACTTC.

With regard to this clone: Because it lacks the conserved phenylalanine or tryptophan at the end, this CDR3 is likely a read error. Because the CDR3's place on the DNA is in doubt, the DNA is left out and the CDR3 is given as listed by TCRdb. V usage is TRBV30 and J usage is TRBJ2-3. The CDR3 adds up to 9 amino acids, both ends counted. In germline, CDR1 is GTSNPN, CDR2 SVGIG (reference sequence). The CDR3 spells CALIKSGPP.

The rearrangement links TRBV7-3 to TRBJ2-7; TRBD1 matches at 8 bases. Per the germline V gene, CDR1 is SGHTA and CDR2 is FQGTGA. V gave up 2 bases and J gave up 4 bases; unmatched junction bases: 7. The CDR3 loop spans 15 amino acids. The CDR3 reads CASSLAPTGVYEQYF. CDR3 DNA sequence: TGTGCCAGCAGCTTAGCCCCGACAGGGGTATACGAGCAGTACTTC.

The V call is TRBV19, the J call TRBJ2-2; 7 nucleotides match TRBD1. The CDR3 is 14 amino acids. Unmatched junction bases numbered 5, after V lost 6 bases and J lost 4 bases. Germline V gives CDR1 LNHDA, CDR2 SQIVND (reference sequence). The CDR3 nucleotides are TGTGCCAGTAGGTACAGGGGCCTCACCGGGGAGCTGTTTTTT. This translates into CASRYRGLTGELFF.

The chain couples TRBV30 to TRBJ1-2; D not certain. Germline V gene sequence: CDR1 GTSNPN, CDR2 SVGIG (reference sequence). Trimming removed 5 bases at V and 2 bases at J, with 15 bases between. This CDR3 spans 14 amino acids. CDR3 sequence reads: CAWRQKQVNYGYTF. Here the CDR3 DNA reads TGTGCCTGGCGCCAAAAACAAGTGAACTATGGCTACACCTTC. Combining the CDR3 with reference TRBV30 and TRBJ1-2 gives the whole variable domain SQTIHQWPATLVQPVGSPLSLECTVEGTSNPNLYWYRQAAGRGLQLLFYSVGIGQISSEVPQNLSASRPQDRQFILSSKKLLLSDSGFYLCAWRQKQVNYGYTFGSGTRLTVV.

This clone occurred once. The chain is built from TRBV30 and TRBJ2-3, with D unclear. Germline CDR1 and CDR2: GTSNPN and SVGIG (reference sequence). The V end lost 0 bases, the J end lost 6 bases, and 13 bases lay between the germline ends. The CDR3 is 14 residues long. The DNA for the CDR3 is TGTGCCTGGAGTGTAGGTGGGAAGGTCGATACGCAGTATTTT. Encoded protein: CAWSVGGKVDTQYF.

The CDR3 is CASRVDRATGDEQFF. The CDR3 nucleotides read TGTGCCAGCAGAGTAGACAGGGCGACCGGAGATGAGCAGTTCTTC. The rearrangement joins TRBV2 to TRBJ2-1; 7 bases fit TRBD1. Trimming took 6 bases from V and 8 from J; bases not matched to a gene: 13. The germline gives CDR1 SNHLY, CDR2 FYNNEI. The CDR3 loop spans 15 amino acids.

The chain has TRBV21-1 and TRBJ2-1; TRBD2, the table's D call, lacks a check against the DNA. TRBV21-1 is shown as a pseudogene. The CDR3 contains 18 residues. The CDR3 DNA reads as TGTGCCAGCAGCAAAAGGGCTAGCGCCCCGAGCTCCTACAATGAGCAGTTCTTC. Residues: CASSKRASAPSSYNEQFF.

This chain links TRBV10-3 with TRBJ1-5; TRBD1 might be the D (6 bases). The CDR3 sequence is 15 residues long. CDR1 is ENHRY, CDR2 SYGVKD, per germline. V lost 2 bases and J 7 bases, leaving 15 bases between the germline ends. CDR3 residues: CAISEARTEAQPQHF. The CDR3 DNA reads TGTGCCATCAGTGAGGCGAGGACAGAAGCCCAGCCCCAGCATTTT.

The rearrangement joins TRBV5-4 to TRBJ2-3, with 8 bases identical to TRBD2. The CDR3 contains 14 residues. Trimming cost V 4 bases and J 1 base; bases outside gene matches: 2. Germline V gene sequence: CDR1 SGHNT, CDR2 YYREEE (reference sequence). CDR3 nucleotides: TGTGCCAGCAGCCCGACTAGCGGCACAGATACGCAGTATTTT. Its protein is CASSPTSGTDTQYF.